This T cell receptor (beta chain) is drawn from a study of CD8+ T cells in alopecia areata. As for the study in general: Once tofacitinib had been taken for 6 to 18 months, 6 months off drug followed. Study findings and constraints: A large proportion of expanded lesional clones were detected persisting in scalp and blood during tofacitinib. Whether baseline CD8+ expansion is linked to response remains uncertain, given a single nonresponder.

This clone was seen a few times. Its specificity is unknown. Reverse transcription of extracted RNA yielded cDNA, which provided the sequencing template. Sequenced by immunoSEQ multiplex PCR; TCRdb stores in-frame clones only, minus some. The repertoire holds 140,000 to 150,000 clones, with roughly 54% as singletons. The treatment denotes: oral pan-JAK inhibitor, 5-10 mg twice daily. The study team obtained lesional scalp punch biopsies and peripheral blood from alopecia areata patients. CDR1 and CDR2 from the germline V gene are SEHNR and FQNEAQ (reference sequence). The V gene lost 5 bases and the J gene lost 2 bases, with 10 bases spanning the gap. The CDR3 is 14 residues long.

The sample in question was CD8+ T cells sorted from blood, obtained at week 4, from a patient treated with tofacitinib. The TCR comes from a human donor with alopecia areata. The V gene is TRBV7-9, the J gene TRBJ2-1, with D possibly matching TRBD1 (7 bases). CDR3 sequence: CASSRGTAYNEQFF. The CDR3 DNA sequence: TGTGCCAGCAGCCGCGGGACAGCCTACAATGAGCAGTTCTTC.